Each of the 30 T cell receptor beta chains below was sequenced from the same sample in a study of T cells expressing NK-cell markers. For each CDR3 protein, TCRdb gives one entry from its re-call of the 5' RACE reads, without DNA. Seen in this sample are fewer than 400,000 distinct CDR3 sequences; the ten most common clones hold about 10%. Sample: blood T cells: a sorted CD56 or NKG2C T cell subset, CD4+ or CD8+ T cells, or bulk PBMC T cells (not recorded which). The receptors derive from a woman in her 50s in good health.

The rearrangement joins TRBV6-6 to TRBJ2-7; with no DNA, the TCRdb D assignment of TRBD1 cannot be verified. This CDR3 is built from 14 residues. Germline V CDR1 and CDR2: MNHNY, SVGAGI (reference sequence). CDR3 loop: CASSYPTGSYEQYF.

V gene TRBV2 combines with J gene TRBJ2-7; TCRdb returns TRBD2, unconfirmable since there is no DNA. Germline V gene sequence: CDR1 SNHLY, CDR2 FYNNEI. The CDR3 is made up of 14 amino acids. CDR3 sequence reads: CASSGGLAGSEQYF.

The rearrangement links TRBV29-1 to TRBJ2-3; TCRdb proposes TRBD1, but this gene call is untestable without DNA. The CDR3 consists of 13 residues. Germline loops: CDR1 SQVTM, CDR2 ANQGSEA. The CDR3 loop reads CSVGQGLTDTQYF.

The CDR3 spells CASSSAGTDTQYF. The rearrangement links TRBV11-2 to TRBJ2-3. The CDR3 has 13 amino acids. CDR1 is SGHAT, CDR2 FQNNGV, per germline.

V is TRBV21-1 and J is TRBJ2-1; as DNA is missing, the TRBD2 call by TCRdb cannot be tested. TRBV21-1 is a documented pseudogene. The CDR3 consists of 15 residues. The CDR3 reads CATPSAGNPYNEQFF.

This chain links TRBV29-1 with TRBJ2-2. Germline CDR1 is SQVTM and CDR2 is ANQGSEA. This CDR3 contains 14 residues. This CDR3 reads CSGDIRTNTGELFF.

The chain has TRBV10-2 and TRBJ2-1; TCRdb gives TRBD1 as the D gene, but with no DNA this cannot be confirmed. Germline values: CDR1 WSHSY, CDR2 SAAADI. This CDR3 has 12 residues. CDR3 amino acids: CAGGRGGNEQFF.

This chain links TRBV2 with TRBJ1-5; there is no DNA to check the TCRdb D call of TRBD1. From germline, CDR1 is SNHLY and CDR2 FYNNEI. The length of the CDR3 is 16 residues. CDR3 in amino acids: CASSAPLTGNNQPQHF. Together with reference TRBV2 and TRBJ1-5, the CDR3 gives the full variable domain: EPEVTQTPSHQVTQMGQEVILRCVPISNHLYFYWYRQILGQKVEFLVSFYNNEISEKSEIFDDQFSVERPDGSNFTLKIRSTKLEDSAMYFCASSAPLTGNNQPQHFGDGTRLSIL.

The V call is TRBV24-1, the J call TRBJ2-2. CDR3 length equals 15 residues. The germline gives CDR1 KGHDR, CDR2 SFDVKD. CDR3 sequence reads: CATSDFETHTGELFF.

The gene calls are TRBV11-2 and TRBJ1-6. CDR3 length: 11 residues. Germline V gives CDR1 SGHAT, CDR2 FQNNGV. CDR3 in amino acids: CASSFGRALHF.

The rearrangement joins TRBV20-1 to TRBJ2-7; TCRdb's assignment of TRBD2 cannot be checked, as there is no DNA. Looked up from germline, CDR1 is DFQATT and CDR2 is SNEGSKA (reference sequence). The CDR3 length is 20 residues. CDR3 in amino acids: CSAPAPILAGGGLLAYEQYF.

The gene calls are TRBV15 and TRBJ2-5. The germline gives CDR1 LNHNV, CDR2 YYDKDF (reference sequence). The CDR3 extends over 12 amino acids. The CDR3 here is CATSRGSETQYF.

The chain uses TRBV16 and TRBJ2-7; TCRdb gives TRBD1 as the D gene, but with no DNA this cannot be confirmed. The CDR3 is 15 amino acids. The germline V gene encodes CDR1 KGHSY and CDR2 FQNENV. CDR3 sequence reads: CASSQGGQGAHEQYF.

V usage is TRBV4-1 and J usage is TRBJ2-1; TCRdb's D gene call, TRBD2, goes unchecked for lack of DNA. CDR3 size: 19 residues. Germline CDR1 reads MGHRA; CDR2 reads YSYEKL. CDR3 loop: CASSQGGSGRALPYNEQFF.

The CDR3 sequence: CASRPGALDTQYF. The chain employs TRBV12-3 or TRBV12-4 and TRBJ2-3. CDR3 length: 13 amino acids.

The genes are TRBV4-1 and TRBJ2-3; TCRdb returns TRBD2, unconfirmable since there is no DNA. Looked up from germline, CDR1 is MGHRA and CDR2 is YSYEKL. This CDR3 has 18 residues. CDR3 residues: CASRRPGTSGSERDTQYF.

The CDR3 spells CATWSGRGNQPQHF. The rearrangement joins TRBV24-1 to TRBJ1-5. Germline V gene data show CDR1 as KGHDR and CDR2 as SFDVKD. CDR3 size: 14 residues.

This chain uses TRBV5-1 with TRBJ2-1; as DNA is missing, the TRBD2 call by TCRdb cannot be tested. This CDR3 is built from 12 residues. Germline lookup yields CDR1 SGHRS and CDR2 YFSETQ. The CDR3 spells CASSPAGNEQFF.

The rearrangement uses TRBV3-1 and TRBJ2-7. The CDR3 runs to 15 residues. CDR1 LGHDT and CDR2 YNNKEL come from the germline V gene (reference sequence). The CDR3 sequence is CASSQDVLASYEQYF.

V and J are TRBV12-3 or TRBV12-4 and TRBJ1-1; TCRdb designates TRBD1, a call that cannot be tested without DNA. This CDR3 contains 11 residues. This chain's CDR3 is CASRATGKAFF.

The chain carries TRBV29-1 and TRBJ1-2; TCRdb reports TRBD1, a call that lacks DNA to check it against. The CDR3 is made up of 11 amino acids. Germline loops: CDR1 SQVTM, CDR2 ANQGSEA. The CDR3 reads CSVSSPGGYTF.

The genes are TRBV20-1 and TRBJ1-4; TCRdb's D call of TRBD1 is untestable without DNA. The CDR3 extends over 14 amino acids. Looked up from germline, CDR1 is DFQATT and CDR2 is SNEGSKA (reference sequence). The CDR3 spells CSASPGQGNEKLFF.

The chain carries TRBV14 and TRBJ1-1; the D call from TCRdb, TRBD1, cannot be confirmed without DNA. The CDR3 extends over 14 amino acids. Per germline, CDR1 SGHDN and CDR2 FVKESK. CDR3: CASTRDLTTSEAFF.

This chain connects TRBV20-1 to TRBJ1-5; TCRdb proposes TRBD1, but this gene call is untestable without DNA. Germline values: CDR1 DFQATT, CDR2 SNEGSKA (reference sequence). The CDR3 is 15 amino acids. The CDR3 here is CSANPAGPNNQPQHF.

V and J are TRBV11-2 and TRBJ1-2; TCRdb's D call of TRBD1 is untestable without DNA. The germline V gene encodes CDR1 SGHAT and CDR2 FQNNGV. The CDR3 is 13 residues long. The CDR3 loop is CASADPGWYGYTF.

The chain couples TRBV5-1 to TRBJ2-1. CDR1 and CDR2 (germline): SGHRS, YFSETQ. CDR3 length: 14 amino acids. CDR3 amino acids: CASTPGGTYNEQFF.

This rearrangement joins TRBV7-2 to TRBJ2-1; no DNA is available, so the TRBD2 call from TCRdb remains unchecked. Germline lookup yields CDR1 SGHTA and CDR2 FQGNSA. The CDR3 runs to 15 residues. This chain's CDR3 is CASSQLASRYNEQFF.

The chain combines TRBV5-6 with TRBJ2-5; as DNA is missing, the TRBD1 call by TCRdb cannot be tested. CDR1 is SGHDT and CDR2 is YYEEEE in the germline V gene. The CDR3 contains 17 residues. The CDR3 spells CASSSPGSGGFRETQYF.

This rearrangement joins TRBV21-1 to TRBJ1-2; TCRdb calls TRBD1, which cannot be checked without DNA. TRBV21-1 is annotated as a pseudogene. The CDR3 totals 14 residues. CDR3: CASYSVGQGVGYTF.

This rearrangement joins TRBV12-3 or TRBV12-4 to TRBJ1-1; the D call from TCRdb, TRBD1, cannot be confirmed without DNA. The CDR3 covers 13 residues. The CDR3 is CASRYIQGGQAFF.